Below are 8 T cell receptor beta chains sequenced from a single sample in a study of blood T cell repertoires in COVID-19. The data were produced by immunoSEQ multiplex PCR, yet TCRdb's version contains in-frame clones alone and is incomplete. The sample yields approximately 74,000 clones, approximately 90% seen once. Sequenced sample: peripheral blood. All receptors come from a woman in her fifties or sixties with active COVID-19.

CDR3 nucleotides: TGTGCCAGCAGCTTTTACGGGACAGATACGCAGTATTTT. Its translation: CASSFYGTDTQYF. The chain joins TRBV11-2 to TRBJ2-3; no firm D call. The CDR3 is 13 amino acids. Germline V CDR1 and CDR2: SGHAT, FQNNGV. V lost 3 bases and J 3 bases, leaving 7 bases between the germline ends.

The chain has TRBV6-5 and TRBJ2-7; no reliable D call. CDR3 length: 14 residues. Trimming took off 5 bases at V and 4 bases at J, with 15 bases between the two ends. Germline V gives CDR1 MNHEY, CDR2 SVGAGI. CDR3 loop: CASSPSTAFYEQYF. The CDR3 DNA sequence: TGTGCCAGCAGTCCATCTACAGCCTTTTACGAGCAGTACTTC.

The chain combines TRBV4-2 with TRBJ2-3; the D gene is possibly TRBD2 (5 bases). V was trimmed by 8 bases and J by 4 bases, leaving 16 bases between them. The CDR3 extends over 14 amino acids. Per the germline V gene, CDR1 is LGHNA and CDR2 is YNFKEQ. CDR3 sequence (DNA): TGTGCCAGCGCCTGGGCCCTGGGAGCAGATACGCAGTATTTT. This gives the protein CASAWALGADTQYF.

This chain connects TRBV29-1 to TRBJ2-3; 10 bases map to TRBD2. CDR3 size: 16 residues. Germline V gene lookup returns CDR1 SQVTM and CDR2 ANQGSEA. With V trimmed by 4 bases and J by 0 bases, 7 bases remained unmatched. CDR3 DNA: TGCAGCGTTGCTCTAGCGGGAGCCCCTAGCACAGATACGCAGTATTTT. Its translation is CSVALAGAPSTDTQYF.

The chain recombines TRBV7-2 with TRBJ2-1, with 11 positions matching TRBD2. V dropped 5 bases and J dropped 9; count of bases not matched to a gene: 6. The CDR3 is 14 residues long. CDR1 SGHTA and CDR2 FQGNSA come from the germline V gene. The CDR3 protein is CASSPGLAGVEQFF. The CDR3 DNA follows: TGTGCCAGCAGCCCCGGACTAGCGGGTGTTGAGCAGTTCTTC.

This clone was seen just once. The DNA for the CDR3 is TGTGCCAGCAGCTTAGCGATGACAGGGATGGCCAACGTCCTGACTTTC. Its protein is CASSLAMTGMANVLTF. V and J are TRBV7-9 and TRBJ2-6, with 7 bases aligning to TRBD1. CDR3 size: 16 residues. The V gene's germline CDR1 is SEHNR and CDR2 FQNEAQ (reference sequence). With V trimmed by 0 bases and J by 6 bases, 5 bases remained unmatched.

The chain carries TRBV25-1 and TRBJ2-3, with 12 bases that match TRBD2. Germline CDR1 is MGHDK and CDR2 is SYGVNS. V shed 8 bases, J shed 5 bases, and the junction held 5 bases outside the gene matches. This CDR3 has 14 amino acids. The CDR3 nucleotides read TGTGCCAGCCGACTAGCGGGAGAGGGAGATACGCAGTATTTT. It yields the protein CASRLAGEGDTQYF. Full variable domain (outside the CDR3, taken from reference TRBV25-1 and TRBJ2-3): EADIYQTPRYLVIGTGKKITLECSQTMGHDKMYWYQQDPGMELHLIHYSYGVNSTEKGDLSSESTVSRIRTEHFPLTLESARPSHTSQYLCASRLAGEGDTQYFGPGTRLTVL.

This sequence joins TRBV7-2 and TRBJ2-2, with a possible D match to TRBD1 (5 bases). Germline V gene sequence: CDR1 SGHTA, CDR2 FQGNSA. Deletions cut 3 bases from V and 7 bases from J, with 12 bases between. The CDR3 loop spans 14 amino acids. CDR3 region: CASSFQGGVGELFF. CDR3 in DNA: TGTGCCAGCAGCTTTCAGGGCGGCGTCGGGGAGCTGTTTTTT.